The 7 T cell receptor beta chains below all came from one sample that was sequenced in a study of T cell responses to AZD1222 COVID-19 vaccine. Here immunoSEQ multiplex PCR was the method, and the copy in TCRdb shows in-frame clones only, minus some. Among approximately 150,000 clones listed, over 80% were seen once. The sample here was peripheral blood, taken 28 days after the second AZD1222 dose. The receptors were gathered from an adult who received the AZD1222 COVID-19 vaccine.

This CDR3 reads CASSSGQGRQETQYF. In DNA form, the CDR3 reads TGTGCCAGTAGTTCTGGACAGGGTAGACAAGAGACCCAGTACTTC. The rearrangement uses TRBV19 and TRBJ2-5; 8 bases match TRBD1. The junction had 7 bases not matched to a gene; V was cut back by 5 bases and J by 2 bases. This CDR3 is 15 amino acids long. Germline V lookup: CDR1 LNHDA, CDR2 SQIVND (reference sequence).

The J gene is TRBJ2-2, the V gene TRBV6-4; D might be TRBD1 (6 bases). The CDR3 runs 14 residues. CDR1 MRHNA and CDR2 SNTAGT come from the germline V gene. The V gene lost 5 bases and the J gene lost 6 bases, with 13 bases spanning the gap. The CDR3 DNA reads TGTGCCAGCAGTCAGAACACAGGGTCCGGGGAGCTGTTTTTT. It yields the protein CASSQNTGSGELFF.

The CDR3 loop reads CASSFRVEGTEAFF. The DNA of the CDR3 is TGTGCCAGCAGTTTCAGGGTCGAGGGGACTGAAGCTTTCTTT. The chain joins TRBV27 to TRBJ1-1; a weak D match, TRBD1 (5 bases). V was trimmed by 3 bases and J by 5 bases, leaving 13 bases between them. CDR1 is MNHEY, CDR2 SMNVEV, per germline (reference sequence). The length of the CDR3 is 14 residues.

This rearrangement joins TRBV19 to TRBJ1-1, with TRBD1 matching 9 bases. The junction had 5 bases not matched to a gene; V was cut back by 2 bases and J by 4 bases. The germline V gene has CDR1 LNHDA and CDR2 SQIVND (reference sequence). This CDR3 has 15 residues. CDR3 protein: CASSIIGTGSTEAFF. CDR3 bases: TGTGCCAGTAGTATAATCGGGACAGGGAGCACTGAAGCTTTCTTT.

CDR3: CASSDAWGGAYEQYF. The CDR3 DNA sequence: TGTGCCAGCAGTGACGCTTGGGGGGGGGCCTACGAGCAGTACTTC. The chain links TRBV6-4 to TRBJ2-7, with TRBD2 matching 7 bases. J lost 2 bases, V lost 2 bases, and 6 bases had no gene match. CDR1 and CDR2 (germline): MRHNA, SNTAGT. CDR3 length: 15 residues.

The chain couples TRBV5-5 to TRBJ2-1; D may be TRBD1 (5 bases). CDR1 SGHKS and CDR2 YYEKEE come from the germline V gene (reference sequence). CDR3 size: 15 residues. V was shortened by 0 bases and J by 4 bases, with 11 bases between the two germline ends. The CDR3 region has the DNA TGTGCCAGCAGCTTGGGTCAGGGAAGGTACAATGAGCAGTTCTTC. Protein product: CASSLGQGRYNEQFF.

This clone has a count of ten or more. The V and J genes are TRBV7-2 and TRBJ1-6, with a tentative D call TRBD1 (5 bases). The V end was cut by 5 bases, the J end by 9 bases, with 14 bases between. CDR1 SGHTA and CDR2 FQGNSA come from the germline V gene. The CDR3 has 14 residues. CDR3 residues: CASSPGAGSSPLHF. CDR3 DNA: TGTGCCAGCAGCCCCGGGGCAGGCAGTTCACCCCTCCACTTT.